This T cell receptor (beta chain) was recorded in a study of blood T cell repertoires in COVID-19. Germline loops: CDR1 SGHAT, CDR2 FQNNGV. Trimming took 5 bases from V and 5 from J, leaving 3 bases between them. The CDR3 runs to 10 residues. Assay used: immunoSEQ multiplex PCR; TCRdb lists only in-frame clones, some missing. The sample comprises some 220,000 clones, 75% to 90% of which are singletons, and about 3.5% rests with the top ten. The sample comprised PBMCs or T cells enriched from blood (not recorded which). The sequence was obtained from a woman between 18 and 29 years old in a cohort exposed to, infected with or recovered from COVID-19 (not recorded which). The chain couples TRBV11-2 to TRBJ1-2, with no clear D. Here the CDR3 reads CASSEYGYTF. The CDR3 bases are TGTGCCAGCAGCGAGTATGGCTACACCTTC.